This T cell receptor beta chain came from a study of cytomegalovirus exposure and HLA in healthy donors. Study-level findings and limits: The productive fraction for most TCR beta V segments was about 90% or about 30% in an earlier analysis.

This CDR3 spans 13 amino acids. CDR1 is GTSNPN and CDR2 is SVGIG in the germline V gene (reference sequence). With 0 bases removed from V and 4 bases from J, the gap between germline ends came to 10 bases. In the case of this clone: What it recognizes is unknown.

It was with 60 Vbeta and 13 Jbeta primers that the PCR ran. The table came from immunoSEQ multiplex PCR; TCRdb's copy has only in-frame clones and leaves some out. Seen here are fewer than 120,000 clones, 75% to 80% observed once, and the top ten hold 1% to 1.5%. Sequencing input: PBMCs. The source of this sequence is a woman aged 25 to 39 in good health and CMV-seronegative. V is TRBV30 and J is TRBJ2-7; no clear D gene. CDR3 sequence reads: CAWSVAAPYEQYF. CDR3 sequence (DNA): TGTGCCTGGAGTGTAGCCGCGCCATACGAGCAGTACTTC.